The 23 T cell receptor beta chains reported below all come from one sample, sequenced in a study of control samples from healthy donors and cancer patients. The method was immunoSEQ multiplex PCR; TCRdb's version includes in-frame clones alone and lacks a portion of them. The sample holds 95,000 to 150,000 clones, roughly 84% seen once. The sequencing sample was made of blood. These receptors were collected from a man between 18 and 29 years old in good health.

The chain uses TRBV7-9 and TRBJ1-2; D is undetermined. Between the trimmed V and J ends, which lost 1 base and 8 bases, there was a span of 8 bases. The CDR3 covers 12 residues. CDR1 and CDR2 from the germline V gene are SEHNR and FQNEAQ (reference sequence). CDR3 loop: CASSLEYWGYTF. The CDR3 region has the DNA TGTGCCAGCAGCTTAGAGTATTGGGGCTACACCTTC. Full variable domain (outside the CDR3, taken from reference TRBV7-9 and TRBJ1-2): DTGVSQNPRHKITKRGQNVTFRCDPISEHNRLYWYRQTLGQGPEFLTYFQNEAQLEKSRLLSDRFSAERPKGSFSTLEIQRTEQGDSAMYLCASSLEYWGYTFGSGTRLTVV.

J is TRBJ2-7 and V is TRBV24-1; tentative D call: TRBD2 (6 bases). This CDR3 is 13 amino acids long. Germline V CDR1 and CDR2: KGHDR, SFDVKD. V was clipped by 6 bases and J by 5 bases, with 13 bases between them. The CDR3 DNA sequence: TGTGCCACCAGTCTTCCGGGGGTGAACGAGCAGTACTTC. Amino acid sequence: CATSLPGVNEQYF.

The V gene is TRBV6-5, the J gene TRBJ1-1, with D possibly being TRBD1 (6 bases). The CDR3 is 13 amino acids. The V gene's germline CDR1 is MNHEY and CDR2 SVGAGI. V lost 8 bases and J lost 4, with 14 bases in between. For the CDR3, the DNA is TGTGCCAGCGGACGGGGGCCGGGCACTGAAGCTTTCTTT. Translated, it gives CASGRGPGTEAFF.

The chain links TRBV6-6 to TRBJ2-2; D is undetermined. The germline CDR1 and CDR2 sequences are MNHNY and SVGAGI (reference sequence). The CDR3 has 13 residues. The V gene lost 6 bases and the J gene lost 7 bases, with 12 bases spanning the gap. The CDR3 DNA reads as TGTGCCAGCAGGACGGTAGTGGGCGGGGAGCTGTTTTTT. This codes for CASRTVVGGELFF.

V gene TRBV28 combines with J gene TRBJ1-2, with a possible D match to TRBD1 (6 bases). The length of the CDR3 is 13 residues. CDR1 and CDR2 from the germline V gene are MDHEN and SYDVKM. V dropped 5 bases and J dropped 8 bases, with 15 bases sitting between them. The chain's CDR3 is CASSPGVGTGYTF. CDR3 DNA sequence: TGTGCCAGCAGTCCAGGGGTAGGGACGGGCTACACCTTC.

This sequence joins TRBV9 and TRBJ2-4, with unresolved D. The CDR3 contains 14 residues. Looked up from germline, CDR1 is SGDLS and CDR2 is YYNGEE. Trimming removed 0 bases from V and 9 bases from J, with 13 bases in between. CDR3 region: CASSVDRVFGIQYF. DNA of the CDR3: TGTGCCAGCAGCGTAGATAGGGTTTTTGGCATTCAGTACTTC.

The chain recombines TRBV7-5 with TRBJ2-7; the D call of TRBD1 is as the table states it, not checked on the DNA. TRBV7-5 represents a pseudogene. The CDR3 is 13 residues long. The CDR3 here is CARRHTGPYEQYF. CDR3 nucleotide sequence: TGTGCCAGAAGACATACAGGTCCCTACGAGCAGTACTTC.

The J gene is TRBJ1-5, the V gene TRBV7-2, with a possible D match to TRBD1 (6 bases). Trimming left V 1 base short and J 5 bases short, with 15 bases between. Germline V gene data show CDR1 as SGHTA and CDR2 as FQGNSA. The CDR3 extends over 16 amino acids. CDR3 loop: CASSLGPGRGHQPQHF. DNA of the CDR3: TGTGCCAGCAGCTTAGGTCCCGGCAGGGGCCATCAGCCCCAGCATTTT.

The chain is built from TRBV7-9 and TRBJ2-6, with D possibly TRBD1 on 6 matching bases. V lost 5 bases to trimming and J lost 0 bases, with 20 bases between them. CDR1 SEHNR and CDR2 FQNEAQ come from the germline V gene (reference sequence). This CDR3 contains 19 residues. The CDR3 loop reads CASSLSTGQRFSGANVLTF. In DNA, the CDR3 is TGTGCCAGCAGCCTCTCCACGGGACAACGATTCTCTGGGGCCAACGTCCTGACTTTC.

This clone was found many times. This rearrangement joins TRBV6-5 to TRBJ1-2; no clear D gene. V was clipped by 4 bases and J by 4 bases, with 16 bases between them. The CDR3 sequence is 15 residues long. CDR1 is MNHEY and CDR2 is SVGAGI in the germline V gene. The CDR3 nucleotides read TGTGCCAGCAGTTCCCCTGGGAGCCTTGCCTATGGCTACACCTTC. Translating gives CASSSPGSLAYGYTF.

V gene TRBV9 combines with J gene TRBJ2-7; possible D gene TRBD1, 5 bases. The CDR3 is 16 residues long. The germline gives CDR1 SGDLS, CDR2 YYNGEE. Trimming pared 0 bases from V and 4 bases from J, leaving 17 bases between. The chain's CDR3 is CASSVGSQGLFYEQYF. In nucleotides, the CDR3 is TGTGCCAGCAGCGTAGGGTCGCAGGGTCTCTTTTACGAGCAGTACTTC.

About this clone: Other DNA sequences from this sample encode an identical CDR3 as well. The CDR3 loop reads CASSVGSGNTIYF. The CDR3 DNA reads TGTGCCAGCAGCGTAGGTTCTGGAAACACCATATATTTT. This chain connects TRBV9 to TRBJ1-3; D is unresolved. CDR1 is SGDLS and CDR2 is YYNGEE in the germline V gene. The length of the CDR3 is 13 residues. V gave up 0 bases and J gave up 1 base, with 2 bases separating them. Combining the CDR3 with reference TRBV9 and TRBJ1-3 gives the whole variable domain DSGVTQTPKHLITATGQRVTLRCSPRSGDLSVYWYQQSLDQGLQFLIQYYNGEERAKGNILERFSAQQFPDLHSELNLSSLELGDSALYFCASSVGSGNTIYFGEGSWLTVV.

The rearrangement uses TRBV5-1 and TRBJ2-7; 10 positions agree with TRBD2. V lost 1 base and J lost 3; bases outside the gene matches: 1. CDR1 and CDR2 from the germline V gene are SGHRS and YFSETQ. The CDR3 contains 14 residues. CDR3 region: CASSLTSGNYEQYF. The CDR3 bases are TGCGCCAGCAGCTTGACTAGCGGGAACTACGAGCAGTACTTC.

This chain links TRBV19 with TRBJ1-1; no definite D call. Trimming shortened V by 1 base and J by 11 bases, and 14 bases separated the two germline ends. There are 13 residues in the CDR3. In germline, CDR1 is LNHDA, CDR2 SQIVND (reference sequence). CDR3 coding DNA: TGTGCCAGTAGTATAGCGGATCGCTCGGACGCTTTCTTT. Encoded protein: CASSIADRSDAFF.

The V and J genes are TRBV28 and TRBJ2-3, with 11 bases identical to TRBD2. The CDR3 covers 15 residues. CDR1 MDHEN and CDR2 SYDVKM come from the germline V gene. V dropped 6 bases and J dropped 8; count of bases not matched to a gene: 10. The CDR3 spells CASSFGLAGKGTQYF. DNA for the CDR3: TGTGCCAGCAGCTTTGGACTAGCGGGCAAGGGTACGCAGTATTTT. The full variable domain, rest sourced from reference TRBV28 and TRBJ2-3, is DVKVTQSSRYLVKRTGEKVFLECVQDMDHENMFWYRQDPGLGLRLIYFSYDVKMKEKGDIPEGYSVSREKKERFSLILESASTNQTSMYLCASSFGLAGKGTQYFGPGTRLTVL.

This clone came up once. The J gene is TRBJ1-5, the V gene TRBV19, with unresolved D. Germline CDR1 and CDR2: LNHDA and SQIVND (reference sequence). CDR3 size: 16 residues. Trimming left V 4 bases short and J 0 bases short, with 13 bases between. The CDR3 here is CASSKIRDTSNQPQHF. In DNA form, the CDR3 reads TGTGCCAGTAGTAAAATCAGAGACACTAGCAATCAGCCCCAGCATTTT.

The chain employs TRBV19 and TRBJ1-3; D not certain. Trimming left V 11 bases short and J 4 bases short, with 12 bases between. The germline CDR1 and CDR2 sequences are LNHDA and SQIVND (reference sequence). CDR3 length: 12 residues. CDR3 amino acids: CASGPEGNTIYF. CDR3 bases: TGTGCCTCCGGGCCCGAAGGAAACACCATATATTTT.

The chain carries TRBV4-3 and TRBJ2-4; TRBD1 agrees at 7 bases. Germline V lookup: CDR1 LGHNA, CDR2 YSLEER. V lost 3 bases and J lost 0; bases outside the gene matches: 11. This CDR3 comprises 18 residues. As DNA, the CDR3 is TGCGCCAGCAGCCAGGACTTCAGGGGGTACCTAGCCAAAAACATTCAGTACTTC. Translating gives CASSQDFRGYLAKNIQYF.

This chain uses TRBV14 with TRBJ2-1; TRBD2 agrees at 11 bases. There are 16 residues in the CDR3. The ends lost 3 bases at V and 7 bases at J; junction bases unmatched: 8. The V gene's germline CDR1 is SGHDN and CDR2 FVKESK. The CDR3 sequence is CASSHLRRLAGNEQFF. CDR3 nucleotides: TGTGCCAGCAGCCATCTAAGGAGACTAGCGGGAAATGAGCAGTTCTTC.

The chain couples TRBV5-1 to TRBJ2-5; 9 nucleotides agree with TRBD2. V was clipped by 5 bases and J by 2 bases; unmatched bases: 7. Germline V gene data show CDR1 as SGHRS and CDR2 as YFSETQ. The CDR3 loop spans 15 amino acids. The CDR3 DNA is TGCGCCAGCAGAGATAGCGGGAGCCGACAAGAGACCCAGTACTTC. Protein product: CASRDSGSRQETQYF.

This clone was seen only once. The gene calls are TRBV7-9 and TRBJ2-7; D is unclear. Trimming shortened V by 2 bases and J by 7 bases, and 12 bases separated the two germline ends. The CDR3 sequence is 13 residues long. The germline V gene encodes CDR1 SEHNR and CDR2 FQNEAQ (reference sequence). The CDR3 DNA follows: TGTGCCAGCAGCTTAACGCTAACCCGAGAGCAGTACTTC. Translating gives CASSLTLTREQYF.

The V call is TRBV9, the J call TRBJ2-2; the match to TRBD1 covers 7 bases. The CDR3 has 17 residues. The germline CDR1 and CDR2 sequences are SGDLS and YYNGEE. The V segment lost 4 bases and the J segment 0 bases; nucleotides outside the gene matches: 9. Written as DNA, the CDR3 is TGTGCCAGCAGCCCCCCCTTCAGGGGGACGAACACCGGGGAGCTGTTTTTT. Encoded protein: CASSPPFRGTNTGELFF.

The chain uses TRBV6-4 and TRBJ2-2, with D possibly being TRBD2 (6 bases). V gave up 6 bases and J gave up 5 bases, with 19 bases separating them. The length of the CDR3 is 16 residues. Germline CDR1 and CDR2: MRHNA and SNTAGT. The CDR3 protein is CASSPSGGVRTGELFF. In nucleotides, the CDR3 is TGTGCCAGCAGCCCCAGCGGAGGGGTTCGTACCGGGGAGCTGTTTTTT.